A single sample gave rise to the 3 T cell receptor beta chains below, sequenced in a study of shared clonotypes between healthy human individuals. Sequencing used immunoSEQ multiplex PCR; TCRdb keeps in-frame clones, though not all of them. The sample has approximately 2.3 million clones; 85% to 95% are singletons. Sequenced: naive CD4+ T cells from PBMCs. Subset reported: CD45RA+ positively selected. These receptors were obtained from a man younger than 35 in good health. Some clones in this sample may be carry-over from other donors' samples.

This rearrangement joins TRBV19 to TRBJ2-7; the D gene could be TRBD1 or TRBD2 (5 bases each). The CDR3 covers 15 residues. Germline CDR1 is LNHDA and CDR2 is SQIVND (reference sequence). V was shortened by 5 bases and J by 1 base, with 15 bases between the two germline ends. This CDR3 reads CASSRLGTASYEQYF. Here the CDR3 DNA reads TGTGCCAGTAGTCGTCTCGGGACGGCATCCTACGAGCAGTACTTC.

V is TRBV5-1 and J is TRBJ1-2; D gene ambiguous. The V gene lost 3 bases and the J gene lost 3 bases, with 12 bases spanning the gap. CDR3 length: 14 residues. The germline V gene has CDR1 SGHRS and CDR2 YFSETQ. Written as DNA, the CDR3 is TGCGCCAGCAGCTCCAACTCTGGAGACTATGGCTACACCTTC. It encodes CASSSNSGDYGYTF.

This chain connects TRBV6-1 to TRBJ2-7, with D unclear. CDR1 is MNHNS, CDR2 SASEGT, per germline. CDR3 length equals 12 residues. Between the trimmed V and J ends, which lost 6 bases and 2 bases, there was a span of 8 bases. The chain's CDR3 is CASSLETYEQYF. CDR3 sequence (DNA): TGTGCCAGCAGCCTGGAGACCTACGAGCAGTACTTC.